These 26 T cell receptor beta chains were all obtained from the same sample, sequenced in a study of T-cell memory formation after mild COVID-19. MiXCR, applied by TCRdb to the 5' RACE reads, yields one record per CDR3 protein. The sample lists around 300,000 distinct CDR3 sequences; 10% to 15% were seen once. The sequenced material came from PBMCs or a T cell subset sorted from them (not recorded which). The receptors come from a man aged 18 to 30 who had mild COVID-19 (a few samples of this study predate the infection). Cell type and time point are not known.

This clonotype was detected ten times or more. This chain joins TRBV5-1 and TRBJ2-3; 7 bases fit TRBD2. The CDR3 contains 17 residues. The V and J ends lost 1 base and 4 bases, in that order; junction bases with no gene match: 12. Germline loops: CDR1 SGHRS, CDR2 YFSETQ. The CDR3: CASSLKLLSGESDTQYF. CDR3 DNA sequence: TGCGCCAGCAGCTTGAAACTCCTGAGCGGGGAGTCAGATACGCAGTATTTT.

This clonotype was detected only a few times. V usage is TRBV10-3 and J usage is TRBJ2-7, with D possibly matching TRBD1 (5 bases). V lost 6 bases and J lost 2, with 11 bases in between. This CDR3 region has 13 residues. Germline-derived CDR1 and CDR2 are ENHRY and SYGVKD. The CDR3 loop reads CAIRTETAYEQYF. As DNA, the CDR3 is TGTGCCATCAGGACGGAGACAGCCTACGAGCAGTACTTC.

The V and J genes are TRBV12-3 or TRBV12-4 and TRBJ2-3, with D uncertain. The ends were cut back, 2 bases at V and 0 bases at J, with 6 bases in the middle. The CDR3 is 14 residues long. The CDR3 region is CASSLQTSTDTQYF. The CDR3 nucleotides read TGTGCCAGCAGTTTACAGACTAGCACAGATACGCAGTATTTT.

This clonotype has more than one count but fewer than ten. The CDR3 nucleotides read TGTGCCAGCAGCTTAGTCGGCGCGGGGGCGACCCAGTACTTC. Its translation: CASSLVGAGATQYF. The genes are TRBV7-2 and TRBJ2-5; perhaps TRBD2 as D (7 bases). Trimming took off 1 base at V and 7 bases at J, with 13 bases between the two ends. In germline, CDR1 is SGHTA, CDR2 FQGNSA. CDR3 length equals 14 residues.

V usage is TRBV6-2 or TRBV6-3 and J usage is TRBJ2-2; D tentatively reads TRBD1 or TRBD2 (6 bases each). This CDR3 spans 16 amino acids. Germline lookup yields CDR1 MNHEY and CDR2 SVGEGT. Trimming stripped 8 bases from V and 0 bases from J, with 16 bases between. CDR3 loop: CASAHQEGANTGELFF. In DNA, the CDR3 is TGTGCCAGCGCCCATCAGGAGGGGGCGAACACCGGGGAGCTGTTTTTT.

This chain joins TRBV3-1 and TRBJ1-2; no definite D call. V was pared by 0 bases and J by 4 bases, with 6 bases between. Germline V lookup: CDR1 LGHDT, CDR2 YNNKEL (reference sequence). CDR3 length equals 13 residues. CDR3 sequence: CASSQEGLYGYTF. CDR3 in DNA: TGTGCCAGCAGCCAAGAGGGCCTCTATGGCTACACCTTC.

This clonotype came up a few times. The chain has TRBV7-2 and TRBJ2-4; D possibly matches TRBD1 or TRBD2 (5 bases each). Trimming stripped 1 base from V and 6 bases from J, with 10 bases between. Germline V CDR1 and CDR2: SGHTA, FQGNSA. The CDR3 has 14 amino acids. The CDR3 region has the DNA TGTGCCAGCAGCTTAGGGGACGGCCTAAACATTCAGTACTTC. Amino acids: CASSLGDGLNIQYF.

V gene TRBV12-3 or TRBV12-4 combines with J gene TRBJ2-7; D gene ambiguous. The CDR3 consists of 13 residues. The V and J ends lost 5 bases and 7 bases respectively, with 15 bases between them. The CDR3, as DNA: TGTGCCAGCAGTCCGGCGGCCTATACGGAGCAGTACTTC. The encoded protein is CASSPAAYTEQYF.

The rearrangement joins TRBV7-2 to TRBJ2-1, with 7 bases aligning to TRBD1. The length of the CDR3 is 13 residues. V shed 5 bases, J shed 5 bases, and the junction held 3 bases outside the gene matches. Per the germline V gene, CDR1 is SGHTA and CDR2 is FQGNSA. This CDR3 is CASSKGQHNEQFF. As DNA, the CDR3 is TGTGCCAGCAGCAAGGGACAGCACAATGAGCAGTTCTTC.

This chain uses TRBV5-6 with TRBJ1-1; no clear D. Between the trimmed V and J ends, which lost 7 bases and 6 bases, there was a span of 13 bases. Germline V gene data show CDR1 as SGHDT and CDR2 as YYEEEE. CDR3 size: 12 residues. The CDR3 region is CASGSGPAEAFF. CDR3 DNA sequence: TGTGCCAGCGGATCCGGACCCGCTGAAGCTTTCTTT.

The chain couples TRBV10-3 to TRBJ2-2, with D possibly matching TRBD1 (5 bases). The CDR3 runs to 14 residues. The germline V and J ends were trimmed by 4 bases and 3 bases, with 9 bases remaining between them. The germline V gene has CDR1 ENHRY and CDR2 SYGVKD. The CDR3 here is CAISGPGYTGELFF. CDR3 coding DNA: TGTGCCATCAGTGGGCCAGGGTACACCGGGGAGCTGTTTTTT.

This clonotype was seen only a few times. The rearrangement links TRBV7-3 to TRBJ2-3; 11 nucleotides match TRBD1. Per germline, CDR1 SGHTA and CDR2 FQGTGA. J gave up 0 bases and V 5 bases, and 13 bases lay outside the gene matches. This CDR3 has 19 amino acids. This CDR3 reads CASSPGQGVRFSSTDTQYF. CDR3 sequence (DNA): TGTGCCAGCAGCCCGGGACAGGGGGTGCGATTTTCTAGCACAGATACGCAGTATTTT.

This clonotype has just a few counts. The DNA of the CDR3 is TGCAGTGCTAGAGATCGGGCCGGGGTCGGAGAGACCCAGTACTTC. Encoded protein: CSARDRAGVGETQYF. The chain uses TRBV20-1 and TRBJ2-5; TRBD2 is a possible D gene (5 bases). Trimming took off 0 bases at V and 4 bases at J, with 15 bases between the two ends. Germline V CDR1 and CDR2: DFQATT, SNEGSKA (reference sequence). The CDR3 sequence is 15 residues long.

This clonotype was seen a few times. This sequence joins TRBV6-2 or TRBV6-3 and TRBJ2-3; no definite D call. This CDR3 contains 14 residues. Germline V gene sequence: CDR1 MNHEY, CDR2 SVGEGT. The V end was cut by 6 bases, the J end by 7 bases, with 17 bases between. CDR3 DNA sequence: TGTGCCAGCAGGCCCTCGGCTTGGGGTCATACGCAGTATTTT. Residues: CASRPSAWGHTQYF.

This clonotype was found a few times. The CDR3 nucleotides read TGTGCCAGCAGTTGGGTTGGGGATAACACTGAAGCTTTCTTT. Protein product: CASSWVGDNTEAFF. The chain combines TRBV6-2 or TRBV6-3 with TRBJ1-1; D is undetermined. This CDR3 has 14 residues. The V and J ends lost 4 bases and 2 bases respectively, with 11 bases between them. Looked up from germline, CDR1 is MNHEY and CDR2 is SVGEGT.

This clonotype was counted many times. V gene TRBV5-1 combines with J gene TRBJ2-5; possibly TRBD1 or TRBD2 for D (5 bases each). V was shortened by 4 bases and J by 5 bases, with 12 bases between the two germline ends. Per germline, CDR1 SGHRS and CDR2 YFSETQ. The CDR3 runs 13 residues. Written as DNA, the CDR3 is TGCGCCAGCAGCCCCGGGACCCGGGAGACCCAGTACTTC. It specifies CASSPGTRETQYF.

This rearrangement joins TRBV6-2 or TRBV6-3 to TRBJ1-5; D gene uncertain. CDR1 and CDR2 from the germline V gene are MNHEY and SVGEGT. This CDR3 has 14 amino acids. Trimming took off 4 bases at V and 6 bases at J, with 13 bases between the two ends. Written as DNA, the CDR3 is TGTGCCAGCAGTTCTCACGCCCCGGGTCAGCCCCAGCATTTT. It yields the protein CASSSHAPGQPQHF.

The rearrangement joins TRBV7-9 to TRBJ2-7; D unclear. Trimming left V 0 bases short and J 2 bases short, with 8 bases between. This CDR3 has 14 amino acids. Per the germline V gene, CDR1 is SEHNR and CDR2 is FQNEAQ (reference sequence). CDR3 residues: CASSLAGRPYEQYV. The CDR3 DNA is TGTGCCAGCAGCTTAGCTGGCAGGCCCTACGAGCAGTACGTC.

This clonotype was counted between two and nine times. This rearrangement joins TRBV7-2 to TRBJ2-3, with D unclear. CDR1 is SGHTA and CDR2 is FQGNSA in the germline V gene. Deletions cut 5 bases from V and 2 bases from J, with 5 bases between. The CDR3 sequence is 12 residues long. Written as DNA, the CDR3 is TGTGCCAGCAGCGCAAACACAGATACGCAGTATTTT. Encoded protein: CASSANTDTQYF.

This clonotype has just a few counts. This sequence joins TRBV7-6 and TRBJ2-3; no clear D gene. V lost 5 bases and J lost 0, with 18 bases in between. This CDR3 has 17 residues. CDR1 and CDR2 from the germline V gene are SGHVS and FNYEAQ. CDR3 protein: CASSATPLGTSTDTQYF. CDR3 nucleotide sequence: TGTGCCAGCAGCGCCACCCCCCTTGGAACTAGCACAGATACGCAGTATTTT.

The CDR3 sequence is CASSLDPGRGRTGELFF. The CDR3 DNA is TGCGCCAGCAGCTTGGACCCGGGCAGGGGGAGGACCGGGGAGCTGTTTTTT. This sequence joins TRBV5-1 and TRBJ2-2, with D possibly being TRBD1 (7 bases). Germline assignment: CDR1 SGHRS and CDR2 YFSETQ. This CDR3 has 17 amino acids. V gave up 0 bases and J gave up 5 bases, with 17 bases separating them.

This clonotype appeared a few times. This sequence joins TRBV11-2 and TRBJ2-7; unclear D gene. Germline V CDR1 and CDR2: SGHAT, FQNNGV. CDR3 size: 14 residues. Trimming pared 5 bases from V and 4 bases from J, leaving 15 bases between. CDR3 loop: CASSKTVAGYEQYV. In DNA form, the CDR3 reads TGTGCCAGCAGCAAAACGGTGGCAGGTTACGAGCAGTACGTC.

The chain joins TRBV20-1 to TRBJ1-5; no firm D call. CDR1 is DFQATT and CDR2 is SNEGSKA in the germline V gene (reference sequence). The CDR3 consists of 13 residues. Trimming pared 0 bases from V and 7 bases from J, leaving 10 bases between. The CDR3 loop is CSARDRGRQPQHF. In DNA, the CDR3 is TGCAGTGCTAGAGATCGTGGGAGGCAGCCCCAGCATTTT.

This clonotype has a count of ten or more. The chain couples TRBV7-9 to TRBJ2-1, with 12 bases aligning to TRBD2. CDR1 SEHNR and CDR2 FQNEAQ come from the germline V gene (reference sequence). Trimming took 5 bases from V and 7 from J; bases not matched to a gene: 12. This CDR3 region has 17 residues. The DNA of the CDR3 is TGTGCCAGCAGCGCGACTAGCGGGGGCCCTAAGGGGAATGAGCAGTTCTTC. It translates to CASSATSGGPKGNEQFF.

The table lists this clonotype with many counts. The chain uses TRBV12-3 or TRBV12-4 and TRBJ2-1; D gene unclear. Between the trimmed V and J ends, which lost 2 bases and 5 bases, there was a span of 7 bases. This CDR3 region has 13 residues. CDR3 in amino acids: CASSLLVNNEQFF. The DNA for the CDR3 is TGTGCCAGCAGTTTACTAGTTAACAATGAGCAGTTCTTC.

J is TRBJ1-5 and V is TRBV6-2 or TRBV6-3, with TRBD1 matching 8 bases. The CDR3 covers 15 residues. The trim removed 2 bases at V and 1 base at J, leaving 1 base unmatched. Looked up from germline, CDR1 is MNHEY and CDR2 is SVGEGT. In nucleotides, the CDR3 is TGTGCCAGCAGTTACGGGACAGGCAGCAATCAGCCCCAGCATTTT. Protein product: CASSYGTGSNQPQHF.